These T cell receptor beta chains were read from a single sample in a study of shared clonotypes between healthy human individuals. The protocol was immunoSEQ multiplex PCR, while the TCRdb copy is restricted to in-frame clones and leaves out a portion. Altogether hundreds of thousands of clones are present, about 92% being singletons, with the ten largest covering approximately 22%. The sequencing sample was made of naive CD8+ T cells sorted from blood. The receptors derive from a man younger than 45 in good health. The CDR3 runs from the conserved cysteine through the conserved F or W. The D gene is left open where the match is weak. Size values are once, few and many counts, or a class for expanded clones, and some rows have none.

V: TRBV27; D: -; size: -; J: TRBJ2-7; DNA: TGTGCCAGCAGACCCGGGACACCTTACGAGCAGTACTTC; CDR3: CASRPGTPYEQYF
V: TRBV11-3; D: TRBD2; size: -; J: TRBJ2-7; DNA: TGTGCCAGCAGCGCAAGTAGCGGGAGCGACGAGCAGTACTTC; CDR3: CASSASSGSDEQYF
V: TRBV19; D: -; size: -; J: TRBJ2-7; DNA: TGTGCCAGTAGTATGTATGGCGGGACCTACGAGCAGTACTTC; CDR3: CASSMYGGTYEQYF
V: TRBV7-9; D: -; size: -; J: TRBJ2-3; DNA: TGTGCCAGCAGCTCCACCGCAGATACGCAGTATTTT; CDR3: CASSSTADTQYF
V: TRBV19; D: -; size: once; J: TRBJ1-1; DNA: TGTGCCAGTAGTATGTCCATGACGGGCGAAGCTTTCTTT; CDR3: CASSMSMTGEAFF
V: TRBV6-1; D: TRBD1; size: -; J: TRBJ2-2; DNA: TGTGCCAGCAGTGAAGCAGGGACAGGGGGCCACGGGGAGCTGTTTTTT; CDR3: CASSEAGTGGHGELFF
V: TRBV27; D: TRBD1; size: -; J: TRBJ2-1; DNA: TGTGCCAGCAGTTTATCTATCAGGGGGCGGGTCAATGAGCAGTTCTTC; CDR3: CASSLSIRGRVNEQFF
V: TRBV28; D: TRBD1; size: -; J: TRBJ1-2; DNA: TGTGCCAGCAGTTCCTTTGCCGGGACAGGGACCGAAGACTACACCTTC; CDR3: CASSSFAGTGTEDYTF
V: TRBV27; D: TRBD2; size: -; J: TRBJ2-7; DNA: TGTGCCAGCAGCCCCTGGACTAGCGGGAGAAACGAGCAGTACTTC; CDR3: CASSPWTSGRNEQYF
V: TRBV11-1; D: TRBD1; size: -; J: TRBJ2-1; DNA: TGTGCCAGCAGCCCATTGACAGGGGAGCGGGATGAGCAGTTCTTC; CDR3: CASSPLTGERDEQFF
V: TRBV11-1; D: TRBD1; size: -; J: TRBJ2-3; DNA: TGTGCCAGCAGCTTTAGGGACAGGGGGATGTCGACAGATACGCAGTATTTT; CDR3: CASSFRDRGMSTDTQYF
V: TRBV7-9; D: -; size: -; J: TRBJ1-1; DNA: TGTGCCAGCAGCTTACCGGTACAGGGATTCACTGAAGCTTTCTTT; CDR3: CASSLPVQGFTEAFF
V: TRBV5-1; D: TRBD2; size: -; J: TRBJ2-7; DNA: TGCGCCAGCAGCGCCGGACTAGCGGGAGATCTCGAGCAGTACTTC; CDR3: CASSAGLAGDLEQYF
V: TRBV4-1; D: TRBD1; size: -; J: TRBJ2-2; DNA: TGCGCCAGCAGCCCACGACAGGGCTCGAACACCGGGGAGCTGTTTTTT; CDR3: CASSPRQGSNTGELFF
V: TRBV7-9; D: TRBD1; size: once; J: TRBJ2-5; DNA: TGTGCCAGCAGCTTGGACAGGGGCTCAGAAGAGACCCAGTACTTC; CDR3: CASSLDRGSEETQYF
V: TRBV2; D: TRBD1; size: few; J: TRBJ1-5; DNA: TGTGCCAGCAGTGATCAGGGGGCGAGGCAGCCCCAGCATTTT; CDR3: CASSDQGARQPQHF
V: TRBV29-1; D: -; size: -; J: TRBJ2-1; DNA: TGCAGCGTTGAAATCTGGATATTTGAGATCAATGAGCAGTTCTTC; CDR3: CSVEIWIFEINEQFF